This T cell receptor beta chain originates from a study of T cell repertoires in ileal Crohn's disease (dated by TCRdb to the late 2010s). Notes on the research overall: The median duration of disease was approximately 7.9 years, and at the time of surgery roughly 36% of patients were active smokers. Postoperative therapy was given to about half of the patients, with thiopurines administered to over 10 patients and anti-TNF agents administered to 18 patients. A prospective multicentre cohort supplied the 55 to 60 Crohn's disease patients whose TCR repertoires were analysed. A total of roughly 150 mucosal samples from approximately 60 patients were sequenced, collected from several sites on the surgical specimen and at postoperative endoscopy. The study was conducted in parallel with a multicentre cohort built to find predictors of early endoscopic recurrence after ileocolonic resection. All patients had surgery for a complication: stricturing disease in about 60% and penetrating disease in roughly 39%. A Rutgeerts score higher than i0 was the definition used for endoscopic postoperative recurrence.

Adults with ileal or ileocolonic Crohn's disease and an indication for ileocolonic resection were eligible for inclusion. Whole ileal mucosal biopsies were kept frozen at -80 degrees C prior to DNA extraction. A TRizol-based method was used to extract genomic DNA from the frozen whole biopsies, and the DNA was quantified with a NanoDrop 2000 spectrophotometer. A few counts support this clone. It lacks a known antigen. Per-base quality was not reported, and no clone a single base away is much larger than it. Around 460 nanograms of biopsy DNA per sample were submitted for commercial TCRB immunosequencing. CDR3 regions were amplified from genomic DNA by Adaptive Biotechnology using a two-step, amplification bias-controlled multiplex PCR. The first PCR used primers for every V and J gene segment; the second PCR added barcodes and Illumina adapters. CDR3 libraries were sequenced using an Illumina instrument. The authors processed their data as follows. Analysis combined the vendor-provided pipelines with custom analysis of raw data in R/Bioconductor under R version 3.3.0. Clonality, which ranges from 0 to 1, was calculated as the inverse of the normalised Shannon entropy across all productive clones. High-frequency clones were defined as the share of the repertoire occupied by the top 100 clones, with only clones passing a 95% confidence test being retained. Repertoire diversity was measured with the Simpson index, and overlap between samples was measured with the Morisita-Horn index. TCRdb took this table from immuneACCESS and kept in-frame rearrangements with V and J called. Such tables lack part of the clones; where checked against another copy, unresolved V genes explain under half of the gap, and the rest is unexplained. V and J calls and clone size are given by that table; D and trimming were obtained from the DNA. The table for this sample lists about 2,300 clones; about 62% of them were counted only once. Under 15% of the sample is held by the ten biggest clonotypes.

Findings and caveats that apply to the study as a whole: Patients who were active smokers at surgery had a significantly higher proportion of clonal expansions than non-smokers (around 25% vs 18%, p=0.02). More high-frequency clones were carried by sorted CD8 T cells than by CD4 T cells, suggesting that mucosal expansions were mainly CD8. Only a subgroup of patients, of unstated size, had their mucosal CD4 and CD8 T cells sorted and sequenced. Endoscopic recurrence was found to be associated with higher high-frequency clone percentages at surgery, and recurrence was observed in all patients with clonality above 26.8% (18/57).

CDR1 and CDR2 (LNHDA, SQIVND) derive from the germline V gene (reference sequence). Taken from cysteine to phenylalanine, the CDR3 has 13 residues. Just CDR3 DNA is preserved here, 39 bases in frame from base 1. V loses 3 bases, J loses 1 base, and the germline ends lie 5 bases apart. This sequence was found in an adult with Crohn's disease. Rearrangement joined TRBV19 to TRBJ2-3; a tentative D call is TRBD2 (5 bases match). Sequencing input: ileal tissue. CDR3 region: CASSMEGTDTQYF. The nucleotide sequence is TGTGCCAGTAGTATGGAGGGCACAGATACGCAGTATTTT.